This T cell receptor beta chain was documented in a study of cytomegalovirus exposure and HLA in healthy donors. Overall study findings and caveats: The authors listed 150 to 200 TCR beta chains as cytomegalovirus-associated. In an earlier analysis, most TCR beta V segments were productive about 90% or about 30% of the time. The majority of TCR sequences were rare, yet some public TCRs appeared in many donors. In a later analysis, common viral pathogens appeared linked to several of the most significant clusters.

The PCR contained 60 Vbeta and 13 Jbeta primers. Data came from immunoSEQ multiplex PCR; TCRdb stores just in-frame clones and leaves some out. Among around 120,000 clones listed, 55% to 75% were seen once. The sample holds a few counts of this clone. Its antigen is not identified. The germline CDR1 and CDR2 sequences are MNHNS and SASEGT. CDR3 length: 13 amino acids. V dropped 6 bases and J dropped 4; count of bases not matched to a gene: 2. The source of this sequence is a man younger than 40 in good health and CMV-seropositive. This rearrangement joins TRBV6-1 to TRBJ2-2, with 7 bases lining up with TRBD2. The sample taken for sequencing was PBMCs. CDR3 sequence reads: CASSSGATGELFF. CDR3 bases: TGTGCCAGCAGCAGCGGGGCCACCGGGGAGCTGTTTTTT.